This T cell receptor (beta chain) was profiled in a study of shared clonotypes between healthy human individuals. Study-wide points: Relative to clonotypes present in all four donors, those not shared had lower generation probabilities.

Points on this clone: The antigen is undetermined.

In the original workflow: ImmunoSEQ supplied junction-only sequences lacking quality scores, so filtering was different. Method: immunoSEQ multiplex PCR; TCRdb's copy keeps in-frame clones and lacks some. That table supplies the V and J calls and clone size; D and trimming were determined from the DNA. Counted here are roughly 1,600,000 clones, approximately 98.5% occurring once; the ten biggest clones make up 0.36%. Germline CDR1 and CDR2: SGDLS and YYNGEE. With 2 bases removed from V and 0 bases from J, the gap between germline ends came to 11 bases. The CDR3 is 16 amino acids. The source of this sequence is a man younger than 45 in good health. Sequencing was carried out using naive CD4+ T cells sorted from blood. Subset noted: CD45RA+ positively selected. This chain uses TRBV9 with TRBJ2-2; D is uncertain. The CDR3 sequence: CASSVRLLANTGELFF. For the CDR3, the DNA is TGTGCCAGCAGCGTCAGGCTTCTCGCGAACACCGGGGAGCTGTTTTTT.